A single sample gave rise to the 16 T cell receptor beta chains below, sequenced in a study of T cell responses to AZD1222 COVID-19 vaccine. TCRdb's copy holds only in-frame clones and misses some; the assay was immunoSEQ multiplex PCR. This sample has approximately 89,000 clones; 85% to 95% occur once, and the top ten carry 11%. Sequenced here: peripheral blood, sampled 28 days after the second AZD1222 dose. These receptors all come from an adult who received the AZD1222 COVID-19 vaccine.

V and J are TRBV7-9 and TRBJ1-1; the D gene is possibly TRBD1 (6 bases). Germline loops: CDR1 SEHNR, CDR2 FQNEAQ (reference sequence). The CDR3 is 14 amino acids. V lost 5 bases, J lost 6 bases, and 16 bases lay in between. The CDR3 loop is CASSLQGELAEAFF. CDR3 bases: TGTGCCAGCAGCCTACAGGGAGAACTCGCTGAAGCTTTCTTT.

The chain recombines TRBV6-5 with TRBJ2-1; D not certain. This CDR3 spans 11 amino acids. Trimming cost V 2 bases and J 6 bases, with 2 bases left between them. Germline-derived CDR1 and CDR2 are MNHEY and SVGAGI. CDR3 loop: CASSYLNEQFF. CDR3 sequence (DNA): TGTGCCAGCAGTTACCTCAATGAGCAGTTCTTC.

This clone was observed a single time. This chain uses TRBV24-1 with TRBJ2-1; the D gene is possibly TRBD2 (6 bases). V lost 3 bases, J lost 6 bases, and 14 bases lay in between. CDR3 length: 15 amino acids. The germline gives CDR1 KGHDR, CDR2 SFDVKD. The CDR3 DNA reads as TGTGCCACCAGTGATCAGGAGGGCCTCTTCAATGAGCAGTTCTTC. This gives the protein CATSDQEGLFNEQFF.

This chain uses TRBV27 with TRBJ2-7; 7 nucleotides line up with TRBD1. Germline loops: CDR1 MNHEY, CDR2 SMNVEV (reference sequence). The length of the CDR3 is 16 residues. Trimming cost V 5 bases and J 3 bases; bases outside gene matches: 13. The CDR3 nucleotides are TGTGCCAGCAGTCAACTGTCCAGACAGGGCTACTACGAGCAGTACTTC. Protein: CASSQLSRQGYYEQYF.

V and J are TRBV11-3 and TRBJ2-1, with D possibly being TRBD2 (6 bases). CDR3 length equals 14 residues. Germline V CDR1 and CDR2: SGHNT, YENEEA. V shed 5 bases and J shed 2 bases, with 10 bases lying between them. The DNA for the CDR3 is TGTGCCAGCAGCGCGGGATATACCTACAATGAGCAGTTCTTC. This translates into CASSAGYTYNEQFF. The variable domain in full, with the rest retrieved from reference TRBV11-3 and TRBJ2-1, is EAGVVQSPRYKIIEKKQPVAFWCNPISGHNTLYWYLQNLGQGPELLIRYENEEAVDDSQLPKDRFSAERLKGVDSTLKIQPAELGDSAVYLCASSAGYTYNEQFFGPGTRLTVL.

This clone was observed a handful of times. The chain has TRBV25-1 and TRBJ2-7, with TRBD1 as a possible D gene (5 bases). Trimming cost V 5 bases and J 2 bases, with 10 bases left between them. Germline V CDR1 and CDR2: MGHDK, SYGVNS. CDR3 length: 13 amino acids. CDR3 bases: TGTGCCAGCAGTAAGGGGCCCCCCTACGAGCAGTACTTC. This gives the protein CASSKGPPYEQYF.

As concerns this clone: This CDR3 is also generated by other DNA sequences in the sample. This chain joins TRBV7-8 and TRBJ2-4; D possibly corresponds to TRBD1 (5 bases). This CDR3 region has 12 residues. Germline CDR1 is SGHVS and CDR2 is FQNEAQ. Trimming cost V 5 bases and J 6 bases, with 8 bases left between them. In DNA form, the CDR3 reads TGTGCCAGCAGCACTGACAGAAACATTCAGTACTTC. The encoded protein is CASSTDRNIQYF.

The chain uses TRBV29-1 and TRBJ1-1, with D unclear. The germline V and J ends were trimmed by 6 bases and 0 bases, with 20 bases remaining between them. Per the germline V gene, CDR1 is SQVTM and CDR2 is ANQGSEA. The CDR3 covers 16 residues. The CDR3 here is CSVRLFGEVLNTEAFF. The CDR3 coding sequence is TGCAGCGTCCGGCTATTTGGGGAGGTTCTGAACACTGAAGCTTTCTTT.

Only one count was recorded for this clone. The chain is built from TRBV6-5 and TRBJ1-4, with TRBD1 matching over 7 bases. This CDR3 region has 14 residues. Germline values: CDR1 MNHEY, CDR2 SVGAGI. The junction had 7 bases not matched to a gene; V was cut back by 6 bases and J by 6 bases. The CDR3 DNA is TGTGCCAGCAGGGCAGGGGGAACCGATGAAAAACTGTTTTTT. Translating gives CASRAGGTDEKLFF.

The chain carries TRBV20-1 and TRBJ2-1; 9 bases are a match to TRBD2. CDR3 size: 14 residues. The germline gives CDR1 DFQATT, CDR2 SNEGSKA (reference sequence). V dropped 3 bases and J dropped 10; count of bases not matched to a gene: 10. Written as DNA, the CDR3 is TGCAGTGCTAGTCTATCGCGGGAGGGTTTGGAGCAGTTCTTC. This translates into CSASLSREGLEQFF.

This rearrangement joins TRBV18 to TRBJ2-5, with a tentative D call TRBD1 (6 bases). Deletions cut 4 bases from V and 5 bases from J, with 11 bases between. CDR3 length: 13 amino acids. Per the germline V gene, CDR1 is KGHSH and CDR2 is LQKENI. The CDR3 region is CASSLDRSETQYF. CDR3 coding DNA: TGTGCCAGCTCACTCGACAGGTCGGAGACCCAGTACTTC. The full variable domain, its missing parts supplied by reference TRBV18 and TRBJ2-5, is NAGVMQNPRHLVRRRGQEARLRCSPMKGHSHVYWYRQLPEEGLKFMVYLQKENIIDESGMPKERFSAEFPKEGPSILRIQQVVRGDSAAYFCASSLDRSETQYFGPGTRLLVL.

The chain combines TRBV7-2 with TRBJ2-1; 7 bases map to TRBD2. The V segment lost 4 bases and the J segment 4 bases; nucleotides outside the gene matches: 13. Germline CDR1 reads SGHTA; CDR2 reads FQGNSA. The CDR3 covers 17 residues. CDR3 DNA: TGTGCCAGCAGCTCCCGGAGGGCTAGCGGACCGTACAATGAGCAGTTCTTC. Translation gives CASSSRRASGPYNEQFF.

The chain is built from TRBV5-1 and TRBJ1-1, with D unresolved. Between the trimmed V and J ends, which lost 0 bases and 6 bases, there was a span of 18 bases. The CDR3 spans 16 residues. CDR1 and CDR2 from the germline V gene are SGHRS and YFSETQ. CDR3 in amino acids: CASSLDAQRAGSEAFF. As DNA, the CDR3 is TGCGCCAGCAGCTTGGACGCACAAAGGGCCGGCTCTGAAGCTTTCTTT.

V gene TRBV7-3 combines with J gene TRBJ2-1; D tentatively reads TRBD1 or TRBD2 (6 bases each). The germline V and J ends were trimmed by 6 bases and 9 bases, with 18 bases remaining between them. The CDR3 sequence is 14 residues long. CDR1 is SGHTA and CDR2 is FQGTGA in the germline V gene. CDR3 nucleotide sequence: TGTGCCAGCAGAGATACCGGGGGCAAGGGTGAGCAGTTCTTC. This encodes CASRDTGGKGEQFF.

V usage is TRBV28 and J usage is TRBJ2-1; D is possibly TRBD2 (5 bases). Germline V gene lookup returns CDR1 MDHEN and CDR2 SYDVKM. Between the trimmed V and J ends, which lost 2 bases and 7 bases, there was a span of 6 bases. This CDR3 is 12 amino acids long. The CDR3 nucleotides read TGTGCCAGCAGTTTAACTAGGAATGAGCAGTTCTTC. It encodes CASSLTRNEQFF.

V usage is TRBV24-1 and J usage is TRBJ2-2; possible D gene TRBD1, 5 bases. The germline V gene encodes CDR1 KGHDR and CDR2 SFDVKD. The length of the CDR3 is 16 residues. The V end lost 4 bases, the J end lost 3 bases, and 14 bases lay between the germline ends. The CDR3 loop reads CATSEYAGLDTGELFF. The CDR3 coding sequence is TGTGCCACCAGTGAGTACGCAGGGTTGGACACCGGGGAGCTGTTTTTT.